This TCR beta chain originates from a study of cytomegalovirus exposure and HLA in healthy donors. In regard to this clone: The target antigen is unknown.

Trimming cost V 4 bases and J 4 bases; bases outside gene matches: 3. The CDR3 covers 14 residues. The germline gives CDR1 LNHNV, CDR2 YYDKDF (reference sequence). Generated by immunoSEQ multiplex PCR, the TCRdb table keeps only in-frame clones and is missing some. The sample consists of about 360,000 clones, 86% of them appearing once. Study results and limitations: Confirmation in vitro established that a few CMV-associated chains were specific for CMV antigens. Usually a TCR sequence was rare, but some public TCRs were found in many donors.

This rearrangement joins TRBV15 to TRBJ1-3, with 8 bases aligning to TRBD1. The sequenced sample consisted of PBMCs. This clonotype was obtained from a woman aged 18-29 years in good health and CMV-seronegative. CDR3 DNA sequence: TGTGCCACCAGCACGGACAGGGACGGAAACACCATATATTTT. Translated: CATSTDRDGNTIYF.